This T cell receptor (beta chain) was profiled in a study of identical twins. Trimming removed 4 bases from V and 4 bases from J, with 11 bases in between. The CDR3 totals 14 residues. CDR1 is SGHKS and CDR2 is YYEKEE in the germline V gene (reference sequence). Study results and caveats: For cord blood, abundant beta clonotypes had fewer insertions, unlike memory repertoires, which showed none.

This clonotype showed up just a few times. Its antigen remains unknown. TCRdb analysed the 5' RACE reads with MiXCR anew, one entry per CDR3 protein. This table has about 340,000 distinct CDR3 sequences, over 9% appearing once. With no exceptions, donors were healthy Caucasians. This sample was also put to use in a study of yellow fever vaccine responses in identical twins.

This sequence joins TRBV5-5 and TRBJ2-2; D remains unclear. The sequenced sample was CD8+ T cells sorted from blood. The TCR sequence derives from a woman under 30 in good health. Here the CDR3 DNA reads TGTGCCAGCAGCGAGACATATGGCACCGGGGAGCTGTTTTTT. Its translation is CASSETYGTGELFF.